This is a list of T cell receptor beta chains from one sample in a study of blood T cell repertoires in COVID-19. The protocol was immunoSEQ multiplex PCR, while the TCRdb copy is restricted to in-frame clones and leaves out a portion. The sample lists about 320,000 clones, about 91% occurring once. The material sequenced was peripheral blood. These receptors all stem from a woman aged 30 to 39 with COVID-19, enrolled during active disease. Both conserved end residues are part of each CDR3. The D gene is left open where the match is weak.

v_gene,j_gene,d_gene,CDR3nt,CDR3aa
TRBV6-6,TRBJ2-7,-,TGTGCCAGCAGTTACTCGCGACGGGAACCGATTAAGCAGTACTTC,CASSYSRREPIKQYF
TRBV4-1,TRBJ2-3,-,TGCGCCAGCAGCCAAGTAGTGTTGGTAGATACGCAGTATTTT,CASSQVVLVDTQYF
TRBV6-6,TRBJ2-5,TRBD2,TGTGCCAGCAGTCAGGGACTAGCGGGGGAACAAGAGACCCAGTACTTC,CASSQGLAGEQETQYF
TRBV7-9,TRBJ2-1,-,TGTGCCAGCACCTCCCCGCGGGCAGTTTCCTACAATGAGCAGTTCTTC,CASTSPRAVSYNEQFF
TRBV30,TRBJ2-3,TRBD2,TGTGCCTGGAGTGGGAGCCTAGCGGGGAAAGATACGCAGTATTTT,CAWSGSLAGKDTQYF
TRBV6-5,TRBJ2-5,TRBD2,TGTGCCAGCAGTTACGGGACTAGTGTCAAGACCCAGTACTTC,CASSYGTSVKTQYF
TRBV6-6,TRBJ1-5,TRBD1,TGTGCCGGGTCTACCACGGGACAGAATAGCAATCAGCCCCAGCATTTT,CAGSTTGQNSNQPQHF
TRBV7-8,TRBJ1-2,TRBD1,TGTGCCAGCAGCCACCGGGACAGGGTTGAAGGTGGCTACACCTTC,CASSHRDRVEGGYTF
TRBV19,TRBJ1-5,-,TGTGCCAGTAGTCCTGATGTTGGGGCTGGTGGCCAGCCCCAGCATTTT,CASSPDVGAGGQPQHF
TRBV3-1/TRBV3-2,TRBJ1-1,-,TGTGCCAGCAGCCAAGTCGGGACACTTGAAGCTTTCTTT,CASSQVGTLEAFF
TRBV18,TRBJ2-5,TRBD2,TGTGCCACCTCCATTTCCCCCTCTAGCGGGGGTACTCAAGAGACCCAGTACTTC,CATSISPSSGGTQETQYF
TRBV7-9,TRBJ2-1,-,TGTGCCAGCAGCGCCGCGAGTGAGCAGTTCTTC,CASSAASEQFF
TRBV20-1,TRBJ1-1,-,TGCAGTGCTAGGAGGTTCCCTGAAGCTTTCTTT,CSARRFPEAFF
TRBV7-2,TRBJ2-1,TRBD2,TGTGCCAGCAGCTTAGTGGGGGGGTCCTACAATGAGCAGTTCTTC,CASSLVGGSYNEQFF
TRBV19,TRBJ1-1,-,TGTGCCAGTAAGATCAGGGCATATCGCACTGAAGCTTTCTTT,CASKIRAYRTEAFF
TRBV7-9,TRBJ2-2,TRBD2,TGTGCCAGCAGCTCCAGACTAGCTGTCTTCCCCGGGGAGCTGTTTTTT,CASSSRLAVFPGELFF